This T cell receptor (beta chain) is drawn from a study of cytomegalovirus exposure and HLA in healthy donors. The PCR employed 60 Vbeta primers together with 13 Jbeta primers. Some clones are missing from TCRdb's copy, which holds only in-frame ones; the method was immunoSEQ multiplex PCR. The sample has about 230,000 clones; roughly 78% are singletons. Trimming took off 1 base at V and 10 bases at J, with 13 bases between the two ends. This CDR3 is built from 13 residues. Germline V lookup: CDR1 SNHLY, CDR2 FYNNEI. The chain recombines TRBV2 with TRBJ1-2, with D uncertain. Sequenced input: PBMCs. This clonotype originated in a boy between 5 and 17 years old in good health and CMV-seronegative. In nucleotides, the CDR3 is TGTGCCAGCAGTGAAGGAGGGAATCCCAACTACACCTTC. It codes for CASSEGGNPNYTF.